Listed here is a single T cell receptor (beta chain). Its cognate antigen has yet to be identified. No much larger clonotype is one base removed from it; base qualities were not supplied. This sample's time point label indicates: newly diagnosed GD, antithyroid drugs for less than 3 months. For both TCR sequencing and RNA sequencing, RNA was extracted from PBMCs in TRIzol. The diagnosis of Graves' disease followed American Thyroid Association guidelines. Recruitment of patients was carried out at an endocrinology department in Xi'an, China. From each patient, about 9 milliliters of peripheral blood was collected into an EDTA anticoagulant tube. Ficoll Paque Plus density gradient separation was used to isolate PBMCs, and no further T cell sorting was done. RNA quality was checked with an Agilent 2100 Bioanalyzer and agarose gel, and concentration with a NanoDrop 2000. This entry belongs to a study of regulatory T cells in long-lasting Graves disease (dated by TCRdb to about 2021). With regard to the full study: Newly diagnosed Graves' disease patients had taken antithyroid drugs for less than 3 months. TCR sequencing covered roughly 13 persistent and 20 newly diagnosed Graves' disease patients, around 33 samples in total. The study took place in China and was registered as a clinical trial. Persistent Graves' disease patients were compared with newly diagnosed Graves' disease patients by peripheral blood TCR sequencing and RNA sequencing.

Library preparation employed multiplex PCR. TCRdb records Illumina HiSeq 4000 as the sequencer. iRepertoire HTBI primers and Arm-PCR amplification of CDR3 regions were used to construct TCR beta libraries. Gel purification was performed on PCR products prior to sequencing. As for how the authors treated the data: Gene usage analysis of CDR3 amino acid clonotypes used the roughly 60 TRBV and more than 13 TRBJ segments found across samples. Filtered high-quality paired reads were merged into contigs using COPE and FqMerger. BLAST was used to align contigs to IMGT TRBV, TRBD and TRBJ reference genes, with CDR3 defined following IMGT. Highly expanded clones were defined as clonotypes with a frequency above 0.1%. Shannon entropy was used to measure repertoire diversity, and the Gini coefficient was used to measure V-J evenness. A clonotype was considered public if more than one individual shared it. The public reads were reanalyzed by TCRdb: fastp trimming at Q25, MiXCR alignment, in-frame beta chains only. CDR3 protein duplicates are merged, each entry listing the most common genes and DNA. The V and J calls, along with clone size, are taken from TCRdb and not from the paper's own processing. The sample has a few hundred thousand distinct CDR3 sequences on record, 13% of them singletons. The ten largest clones take up 10% of the sample.

CDR1 and CDR2 are read off the germline V gene as SQVTM and ANQGSEA. The CDR3 covers 13 residues, taking in both the cysteine and the phenylalanine. Just CDR3 DNA is preserved here, 39 bases in frame from base 1. For this chain, trimming is 6 bases at the V end and 4 bases at the J end, and the number of junction bases without a gene match is 4. The paper as a whole reports these results and caveats: Peripheral blood alone was examined, since thyroid tissue, which constituted the primary lesion, could not be accessed. More public clonotypes were shared among persistent patients (about 2,800) than among newly diagnosed patients (more than 950). Preferential use of TRBV28, TRBJ1-2 and TRBJ2-5 was observed in persistent disease, whereas TRBV20-1 and TRBJ2-1 were favored in newly diagnosed disease. The authors acknowledged the small sample size as a limitation that may reduce accuracy. Persistent Graves' disease patients showed lower TCR Shannon entropy and fewer highly expanded clones than newly diagnosed patients, suggesting clonal expansion. Only the TCR beta chain was sequenced and analyzed.

These same records also appear under a second study, on T cells in Graves' hyperthyroidism and ophthalmopathy. The second publication reports: Graves' hyperthyroidism was defined as stable when no progression to ophthalmopathy occurred over 18 months of follow-up. Hyperthyroidism patients were newly diagnosed, had a disease duration of under 2 months, and were aged 18 to 65 years. Patients with uncontrolled infections, other autoimmune diseases, pregnancy or lactation were excluded. Clinical symptoms, serum thyroxine and TRAb, thyroid ultrasound, and orbital computed tomography formed the basis for the diagnoses. The first round of RT-PCR for the TCR CDR3 was performed with the HTBI primer set and the Qiagen OneStep RT-PCR kit. Blood samples also contained most of the expanded thyroid clonotypes (frequency above 0.001), which suggests that blood repertoires may reflect thyroid immune responses. A 13 V-J signature model separated ophthalmopathy from stable hyperthyroidism, with roughly 88% sensitivity and roughly 84% specificity in cross-validation and 80%/75% in testing. In validation, the model predicted progression to ophthalmopathy with 55% to 71% sensitivity and approximately 74% specificity, a median of about 6 months before onset. To identify TCR V-J signatures that set the groups apart, the researchers used a discovery cohort of 90 to 100 patients, made up of fewer than 50 with Graves' ophthalmopathy and 57 with stable Graves' hyperthyroidism. Whether ophthalmopathy could be predicted prospectively was tested in an independent validation cohort made up of under 20 hyperthyroidism patients plus 17 patients who later progressed to ophthalmopathy. The approximately 90 discovery patients were randomly split 7:3 into training and test sets. The study also compared thyroid tissue and blood T-cell repertoires from roughly six Graves' hyperthyroidism patients. After sampling, hyperthyroidism patients received methimazole starting at 30 mg daily, and ophthalmopathy patients received high-dose intravenous methylprednisolone. The libraries were constructed in a second round of multiplex PCR and then size-selected and purified. The libraries were sequenced on an Illumina HiSeq2000 using paired-end 100 bp reads. SOAPnuke was used to process the raw data, with reads discarded if the reads contained adapters or uncalled bases, had a mean Phred below 15, or lacked an exact constant-primer or identifier match. High-quality paired reads were merged using COPE v1.2.5, and each unique nucleotide sequence was defined as a clonotype. MiTCR v1.1 was used to align the clonotypes against IMGT TRBV, TRBD and TRBJ reference segments. Analysis was restricted to V-J combinations with a frequency above 0.0001, which covered roughly 99% of repertoires. The TCS score was defined as F50 (clonal expansion) divided by E x V (chaos), with BLOSUM62-based TCRdist calculated between CDR3 peptides within each V-J. Welch's t-statistics and random forest reduced just over 500 V-J features to some 14, which were used in a naive Bayes classifier (R e1071). Sample size was not statistically predetermined, and investigators were not blinded to group allocation. The paper reports TCR Vbeta CDR3 sequencing of about 140 peripheral blood samples: some 44 ophthalmopathy, 70 to 85 hyperthyroidism and approximately 17 progressor patients.

Here the chain combines TRBV29-1 and TRBJ1-4; 8 central bases correspond to TRBD1. The clonotype comes from a man aged 25 to 40 with Graves disease. Donor details come from another sample of the same person, matched by shared clones. Material: peripheral blood mononuclear cells (PBMCs), obtained at new diagnosis, from a patient treated with antithyroid drugs. The CDR3 amino acid sequence is: CSVRGPLNEKLFF. At the DNA level, the sequence is TGCAGCGTCAGGGGGCCTCTTAATGAAAAACTGTTTTTT.